This TCR beta chain emerged from a study of T-cell memory formation after mild COVID-19 (dated by TCRdb to the early 2020s). Turning to the overall study: TCR sequence clusters from the two donors were largely donor specific. In a couple of donors, T-cell clones that expanded and contracted after mild COVID-19 were tracked by sequencing TCRalpha and TCRbeta repertoires over time. Two young, previously healthy adult volunteers made up the cohort, one male and one female.

Instrument used: Illumina NovaSeq 6000. TCRalpha and TCRbeta cDNA libraries were constructed by 5'RACE with constant-segment primers, with sample barcodes and unique molecular identifiers being introduced. Trizol reagent was used to extract RNA from every sample. Amplification of the libraries took two PCR steps, and the second step added a second sample barcode plus Illumina TruSeq adapters. Libraries were sequenced on an Illumina NovaSeq with 2 x 150 bp paired-end reads. On the authors' methods: Reads were demultiplexed and collapsed into UMI-guided consensus sequences with migec v1.2.7. Using mixcr v2.1.11, UMI consensuses were aligned to TRA and TRB V and J templates and then assembled into clonotypes. Clonotypes were classified as expanded or contracted when called significant by both edgeR and NoisET, with noise models trained on biological replicates. For edgeR calls, a false discovery rate-adjusted p below 0.01 and a log2 fold-change threshold of 1 were applied. As an exploratory analysis of dynamics, PCA with hierarchical clustering was applied to max-normalized trajectories of the 1000 most abundant clonotypes. The CD4 or CD8 phenotype of responding clones was assigned using the separately sequenced CD4+ and CD8+ repertoires. The public reads were quality trimmed at Q25 with fastp and then assembled into clones with MiXCR by TCRdb, keeping productive beta chains. One record per CDR3 amino acid sequence lists the most common genes and DNA. These V and J calls derive from TCRdb rather than the authors' analysis. Recorded for this sample are 150,000 or so distinct CDR3 sequences; approximately 25% of them occurred a single time. Approximately 24% of the sample lies in the top ten.

General conclusions and limits of the study: The detection of some responding clones in pre-infection memory suggests that pre-existing cross-reactive memory T cells joined the SARS-CoV-2 response. SARS-CoV-2 specificity was not confirmed for the second-wave clones peaking on day 37. The study included only a couple of mild cases, and larger cohorts that include severe cases with pre-infection samples were judged to be necessary. Contracting CD4+ clones turned up mainly in the CM and EM memory subsets, whereas EMRA was where CD8+ clones were enriched. Clones contracting from day 15 to 85 had balanced CD4/CD8 phenotypes, while a second wave expanding from day 15 to 37 was biased towards CD4+.

There are 15 amino acids in the CDR3, from cysteine to phenylalanine inclusive. Only CDR3 DNA is held: 45 bases, read in frame from base 1. V is trimmed back by 4 bases and J by 5 bases, and the junction contains 4 bases that no gene match accounts for. The germline V gene encodes CDR1 SGDLS and CDR2 YYNGEE. Ficoll-Paque density gradient centrifugation was used to isolate PBMCs. This clonotype occurred a few times. Which antigen it targets is not known. It has no much larger one-base neighbor in the sample; base qualities were not kept. Recombination connected TRBV9 to TRBJ2-1; 12 junctional bases match TRBD2. Sequenced sample: PBMCs or a T cell subset sorted from them (not recorded which). The sequence was obtained from an adult woman who had mild COVID-19 (a few samples of this study predate the infection). The sample titles of this study are shuffled in the database, so cell type and time point are left out; the donor was told from shared clones. The bases are TGTGCCAGCAGCCCTTGGACTAGCGGGAACAATGAGCAGTTCTTC. Its amino acids are CASSPWTSGNNEQFF.